The 22 T cell receptor beta chains given below trace back to one sample, sequenced in a study of vaccination and CD4 T cells after COVID-19. As to treatment: 10-day PBMC culture with coronavirus spike peptide pools or control peptides (ViraFEST assay). Oncomine TCR Beta short-read sequencing was applied to DNA from cultured CD4+ T cells. TCRdb re-analysed the PCR reads in MiXCR, keeping a single row per CDR3 protein. This table has about 22,000 distinct CDR3 sequences, around a third appearing once. These receptors have no known antigen. Sequences were obtained from cultured CD4+ T cells from blood. Receptor source: a human donor with COVID-19.

In DNA, the CDR3 is TGTGCCAGCATCGGCGTAGGCTGGGCCGCTACGAACACCGGGGAGCTGTTTTTT. It yields the protein CASIGVGWAATNTGELFF. This sequence joins TRBV28 and TRBJ2-2; D remains unclear. Between the trimmed V and J ends, which lost 7 bases and 0 bases, there was a span of 21 bases. Per germline, CDR1 MDHEN and CDR2 SYDVKM. This CDR3 is built from 18 residues.

This clonotype was counted only a few times. The chain joins TRBV12-3 or TRBV12-4 to TRBJ1-2; D remains ambiguous. The CDR3 extends over 21 amino acids. V was clipped by 3 bases and J by 0 bases, with 29 bases between them. DNA of the CDR3: TGTGCCAGCAGTTTGCGGCCCGGGGTTTTCCTTCCAAAGAGGACTAACTATGGCTACACCTTC. This codes for CASSLRPGVFLPKRTNYGYTF.

The genes are TRBV7-2 and TRBJ2-7, with D uncertain. The CDR3 contains 11 residues. Germline values: CDR1 SGHTA, CDR2 FQGNSA. Trimming took off 5 bases at V and 6 bases at J, with 8 bases between the two ends. CDR3 region: CASSPGREQYF. CDR3 bases: TGTGCCAGCAGCCCAGGACGCGAGCAGTACTTC.

This clonotype turned up a few times. The DNA for the CDR3 is TGTGCCAGCAGCTTAACGACAGGGGTTTATGGCTACACCTTC. Protein sequence: CASSLTTGVYGYTF. The V call is TRBV7-3, the J call TRBJ1-2; TRBD1 matches 8 bases. The germline V gene encodes CDR1 SGHTA and CDR2 FQGTGA. V was pared by 0 bases and J by 5 bases, with 2 bases of the junction left unmatched. The CDR3 sequence is 14 residues long.

The chain combines TRBV21-1 with TRBJ1-3. TRBV21-1 has pseudogene status. The CDR3 has 15 amino acids. The CDR3 spells CASIPRGGTGNTIYF. The CDR3, as DNA: TGTGCCAGCATCCCTAGGGGAGGAACGGGAAACACCATATATTTT.

V is TRBV5-4 and J is TRBJ1-3; possible D gene TRBD1, 5 bases. The germline gives CDR1 SGHNT, CDR2 YYREEE (reference sequence). With 1 base removed from V and 0 bases from J, the gap between germline ends came to 14 bases. The CDR3 length is 17 residues. The CDR3 sequence is CASSLLGGGHSGNTIYF. The CDR3 nucleotides are TGTGCCAGCAGCTTGCTTGGGGGAGGTCACTCTGGAAACACCATATATTTT.

The V and J genes are TRBV12-3 or TRBV12-4 and TRBJ2-5, with 9 bases identical to TRBD1. The CDR3 spans 16 residues. The V segment lost 6 bases and the J segment 5 bases; nucleotides outside the gene matches: 13. The CDR3 DNA follows: TGTGCCAGCAGGGATCTACAGGGGGCATCTGGGGAGACCCAGTACTTC. Encoded protein: CASRDLQGASGETQYF.

This clonotype has only a few counts. The chain employs TRBV6-2 or TRBV6-3 and TRBJ1-4, with 9 nucleotides matching TRBD1. The CDR3 has 14 amino acids. CDR1 MNHEY and CDR2 SVGEGT come from the germline V gene. V lost 6 bases and J lost 7; bases outside the gene matches: 6. The CDR3 loop is CASRTTGGAEKLFF. The DNA of the CDR3 is TGTGCCAGCAGGACGACAGGGGGTGCTGAAAAACTGTTTTTT.

A few counts support this clonotype. CDR3 sequence reads: CARSGQGDSPLHF. DNA of the CDR3: TGTGCCAGATCGGGACAGGGGGATTCACCCCTCCACTTT. The V call is TRBV2, the J call TRBJ1-6; 11 bases align to TRBD1. CDR3 length: 13 amino acids. In germline, CDR1 is SNHLY, CDR2 FYNNEI. The V and J ends lost 9 bases and 8 bases, in that order; junction bases with no gene match: 3.

The rearrangement joins TRBV20-1 to TRBJ2-2, with 7 bases fitting TRBD1. Germline lookup yields CDR1 DFQATT and CDR2 SNEGSKA (reference sequence). The CDR3 covers 13 residues. The CDR3 DNA is TGCAGGGGGACAGAGCGGTGCACCGGGGAGCTGTTTTTT. This encodes CRGTERCTGELFF.

The rearrangement joins TRBV6-1 to TRBJ2-2, with 11 bases matching TRBD2. Trimming cost V 6 bases and J 6 bases; bases outside gene matches: 9. Germline values: CDR1 MNHNS, CDR2 SASEGT. The CDR3 spans 16 residues. The CDR3 DNA is TGTGCCAGCAGAAGGGGTAGCGGGGGGGCCGCCGGGGAGCTGTTTTTT. It specifies CASRRGSGGAAGELFF.

The gene calls are TRBV15 and TRBJ1-4; 11 nucleotides match TRBD1. V lost 8 bases, J lost 2 bases, and 7 bases stayed unmatched. This CDR3 is 16 amino acids long. Germline CDR1 and CDR2: LNHNV and YYDKDF (reference sequence). CDR3 region: CATGSDRGRTNEKLFF. The CDR3 bases are TGTGCCACCGGCTCGGACAGGGGGCGGACTAATGAAAAACTGTTTTTT.

Only a few counts were recorded for this clonotype. This chain joins TRBV11-2 and TRBJ1-2, with D perhaps matching TRBD1 (6 bases). The CDR3 consists of 14 residues. Trimming pared 0 bases from V and 8 bases from J, leaving 13 bases between. From germline, CDR1 is SGHAT and CDR2 FQNNGV. The CDR3, as DNA: TGTGCCAGCAGCTTAGATCCCAGGGGAGGAGGCTACACCTTC. Its translation is CASSLDPRGGGYTF.

This clonotype has a handful of counts. The CDR3 DNA follows: TGTGCCAGCAGCTCCATTTTTCCGGGACAGGGGGCTTCGTCATCTACTCAACCCCTCCACTTT. Its protein product is CASSSIFPGQGASSSTQPLHF. The rearrangement joins TRBV7-2 to TRBJ1-6; the match to TRBD1 covers 12 bases. This CDR3 spans 21 amino acids. In germline, CDR1 is SGHTA, CDR2 FQGNSA. V shed 4 bases and J 12 bases; nucleotides not matched to a gene: 25.

This clonotype was seen a handful of times. The chain joins TRBV20-1 to TRBJ2-2; unclear D gene. From germline, CDR1 is DFQATT and CDR2 SNEGSKA (reference sequence). The CDR3 is 13 amino acids. The V and J ends lost 6 bases and 4 bases respectively, with 12 bases between them. CDR3: CSATEVITGELFF. The CDR3 region has the DNA TGCAGTGCCACCGAGGTCATCACCGGGGAGCTGTTTTTT.

The chain combines TRBV7-9 with TRBJ2-7; D is perhaps TRBD2 (6 bases). Looked up from germline, CDR1 is SEHNR and CDR2 is FQNEAQ (reference sequence). The CDR3 totals 12 residues. Trimming removed 9 bases from V and 7 bases from J, with 16 bases in between. The CDR3 DNA sequence: TGTGCCAGTAGTGAAGCAGGGAGGGAGCAGTACTTC. Its protein is CASSEAGREQYF.

The V gene is TRBV12-3 or TRBV12-4, the J gene TRBJ2-3, with TRBD2 matching 10 bases. With 6 bases clipped from V and 10 bases from J, the junction kept 10 bases outside the gene matches. The CDR3 totals 14 residues. The CDR3 nucleotides are TGTGCCAGCAGGGAGCGGGGGGGCCGGCCGGCGCAGTATTTT. Its protein is CASRERGGRPAQYF.

This clonotype was picked up a small number of times. CDR3 residues: CASSLMTGVTGELFF. The CDR3 nucleotides are TGCGCCAGCAGCCTTATGACAGGGGTCACCGGGGAGCTGTTTTTT. The gene calls are TRBV4-1 and TRBJ2-2; 8 bases match TRBD1. J lost 4 bases, V lost 4 bases, and 5 bases had no gene match. The CDR3 spans 15 residues. The germline V gene encodes CDR1 MGHRA and CDR2 YSYEKL.

This clonotype appeared a single time. The rearrangement uses TRBV27 and TRBJ1-6, with 8 bases aligning to TRBD1. The ends lost 5 bases at V and 7 bases at J; junction bases unmatched: 10. CDR1 and CDR2 from the germline V gene are MNHEY and SMNVEV (reference sequence). The CDR3 contains 16 residues. The CDR3 DNA reads as TGTGCCAGCAGTCTCCACCGACAGGGGAGGAATTCACCCCTCCACTTT. Protein sequence: CASSLHRQGRNSPLHF.

This clonotype has just a few counts. V and J are TRBV29-1 and TRBJ2-3, with 12 bases lining up with TRBD2. Germline lookup yields CDR1 SQVTM and CDR2 ANQGSEA. V shed 7 bases and J 0 bases; nucleotides not matched to a gene: 8. CDR3 length: 16 residues. The CDR3 spells CSAAGTSGGSTDTQYF. The CDR3 DNA follows: TGCAGCGCCGCCGGTACTAGCGGGGGGAGCACAGATACGCAGTATTTT.

The chain combines TRBV7-9 with TRBJ1-5; TRBD1 aligns across 8 bases. This CDR3 has 18 residues. Per germline, CDR1 SEHNR and CDR2 FQNEAQ (reference sequence). Trimming took 2 bases from V and 2 from J; bases not matched to a gene: 11. CDR3 residues: CASSLLLPGTGGNQPQHF. In nucleotides, the CDR3 is TGTGCCAGCAGCTTATTATTACCAGGGACAGGTGGCAATCAGCCCCAGCATTTT.

This chain uses TRBV30 with TRBJ2-7; D remains ambiguous. The V gene lost 0 bases and the J gene lost 0 bases, with 15 bases spanning the gap. The V gene's germline CDR1 is GTSNPN and CDR2 SVGIG (reference sequence). The length of the CDR3 is 16 residues. The CDR3 sequence is CAWSVKGRSSSYEQYF. The CDR3 DNA is TGTGCCTGGAGTGTAAAGGGCAGAAGTAGCTCCTACGAGCAGTACTTC.